This TCR beta chain appears in the sequencing data of a study of blood T cell repertoires in COVID-19. Study information: Acute and convalescent COVID-19 samples came from the United States, Italy and Spain.

The CDR3 has 14 amino acids. V gave up 2 bases and J gave up 2 bases, with 9 bases separating them. The germline V gene encodes CDR1 WSHSY and CDR2 SAAADI. This clone appeared a single time. Libraries were prepared by immunoSEQ multiplex PCR; TCRdb keeps only in-frame clonotypes and omits some of them. In the table there are 110,000 or so clones, 85% of which are singletons. The rearrangement uses TRBV10-2 and TRBJ1-1, with D unclear. Input material: peripheral blood. The TCR was taken from a human donor in a cohort sampled during active COVID-19. CDR3 nucleotide sequence: TGCGCCAGCAGTGAGGTCCCAGTTAACACTGAAGCTTTCTTT. Its translation: CASSEVPVNTEAFF.